Following are 5 T cell receptor beta chains from one sample sequenced in a study of identical twins. MiXCR was run by TCRdb on the 5' RACE reads, yielding one entry per CDR3 protein. Among more than 1.5 million distinct CDR3 sequences, under 35% were seen once, and the ten largest hold 0.27%. Sequences were obtained from cord blood. The receptors were sampled from a newborn girl in good health.

The chain carries TRBV29-1 and TRBJ2-4; D is possibly TRBD2 (6 bases). TRBJ2-7 explains the end of the DNA better; the J call may be wrong. Germline V CDR1 and CDR2: SQVTM, ANQGSEA. This CDR3 has 13 residues. CDR3 in amino acids: CSVEDLRGYEQYF. CDR3 DNA sequence: TGCAGCGTTGAAGATTTACGGGGGTACGAGCAGTACTTC.

This clonotype was counted between two and nine times. The V and J genes are TRBV19 and TRBJ2-7; D call uncertain. There are 10 residues in the CDR3. Trimming took 3 bases from V and 6 from J, leaving 3 bases between them. CDR1 LNHDA and CDR2 SQIVND come from the germline V gene (reference sequence). The CDR3 region has the DNA TGTGCCAGTAGTATGGGCGAGCAGTACTTC. It codes for CASSMGEQYF.

This clonotype was detected only a few times. The chain links TRBV20-1 to TRBJ1-2; 8 nucleotides agree with TRBD1. Germline CDR1 and CDR2: DFQATT and SNEGSKA (reference sequence). J gave up 2 bases and V 8 bases, and 7 bases lay outside the gene matches. This CDR3 comprises 13 residues. CDR3 in amino acids: CSPTGQANYGYTF. In DNA form, the CDR3 reads TGCAGTCCGACGGGACAGGCGAACTATGGCTACACCTTC.

This clonotype was counted between two and nine times. V gene TRBV4-1 combines with J gene TRBJ2-2; D gene ambiguous. Trimming shortened V by 2 bases and J by 7 bases, and 8 bases separated the two germline ends. Germline V gene data show CDR1 as MGHRA and CDR2 as YSYEKL. The CDR3 totals 13 residues. DNA of the CDR3: TGCGCCAGCAGCCAACTAAGTGGCGGGGAGCTGTTTTTT. Translated, it gives CASSQLSGGELFF.

The chain has TRBV20-1 and TRBJ2-1, with D perhaps being TRBD1 or TRBD2 (5 bases each). The DNA matches TRBJ2-7 better at its end, which makes the J call doubtful. Germline loops: CDR1 DFQATT, CDR2 SNEGSKA (reference sequence). CDR3 length equals 14 residues. In DNA, the CDR3 is TGCAGTGCTAGAGTCGACGGGACCTACAATGAGCAGTACTTC. Amino acids: CSARVDGTYNEQYF.